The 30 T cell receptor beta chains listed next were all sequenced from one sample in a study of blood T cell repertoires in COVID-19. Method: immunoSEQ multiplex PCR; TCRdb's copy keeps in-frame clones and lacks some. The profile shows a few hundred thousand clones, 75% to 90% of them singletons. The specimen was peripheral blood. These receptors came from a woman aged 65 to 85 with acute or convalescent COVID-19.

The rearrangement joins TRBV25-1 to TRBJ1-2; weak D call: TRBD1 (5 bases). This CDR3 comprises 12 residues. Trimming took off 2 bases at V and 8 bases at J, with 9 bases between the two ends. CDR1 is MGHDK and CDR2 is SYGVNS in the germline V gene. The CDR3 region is CASSEGAGGYTF. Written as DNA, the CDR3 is TGTGCCAGCAGTGAAGGGGCGGGAGGCTACACCTTC.

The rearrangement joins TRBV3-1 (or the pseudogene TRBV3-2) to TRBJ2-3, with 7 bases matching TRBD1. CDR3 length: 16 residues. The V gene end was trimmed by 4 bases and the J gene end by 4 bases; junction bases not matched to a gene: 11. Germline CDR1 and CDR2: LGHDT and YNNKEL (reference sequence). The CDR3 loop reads CASSLTGREIADTQYF. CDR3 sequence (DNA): TGTGCCAGCAGCCTGACAGGGAGAGAGATTGCAGATACGCAGTATTTT.

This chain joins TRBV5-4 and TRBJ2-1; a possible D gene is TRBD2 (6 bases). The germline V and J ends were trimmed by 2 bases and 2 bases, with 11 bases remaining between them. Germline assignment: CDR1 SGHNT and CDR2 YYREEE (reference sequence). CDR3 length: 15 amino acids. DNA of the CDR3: TGTGCCAGCAGCTTAAAGCGGGCCGCCTACAATGAGCAGTTCTTC. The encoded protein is CASSLKRAAYNEQFF. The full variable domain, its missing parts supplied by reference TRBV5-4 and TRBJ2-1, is ETGVTQSPTHLIKTRGQQVTLRCSSQSGHNTVSWYQQALGQGPQFIFQYYREEENGRGNFPPRFSGLQFPNYSSELNVNALELDDSALYLCASSLKRAAYNEQFFGPGTRLTVL.

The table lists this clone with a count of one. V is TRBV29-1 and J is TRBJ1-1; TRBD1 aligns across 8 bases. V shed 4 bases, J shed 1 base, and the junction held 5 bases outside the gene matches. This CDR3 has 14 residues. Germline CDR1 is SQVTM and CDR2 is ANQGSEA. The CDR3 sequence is CSVAGTGWNTEAFF. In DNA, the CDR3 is TGCAGCGTTGCTGGGACAGGCTGGAACACTGAAGCTTTCTTT. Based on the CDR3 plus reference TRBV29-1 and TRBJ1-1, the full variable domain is SAVISQKPSRDICQRGTSLTIQCQVDSQVTMMFWYRQQPGQSLTLIATANQGSEATYESGFVIDKFPISRPNLTFSTLTVSNMSPEDSSIYLCSVAGTGWNTEAFFGQGTRLTVV.

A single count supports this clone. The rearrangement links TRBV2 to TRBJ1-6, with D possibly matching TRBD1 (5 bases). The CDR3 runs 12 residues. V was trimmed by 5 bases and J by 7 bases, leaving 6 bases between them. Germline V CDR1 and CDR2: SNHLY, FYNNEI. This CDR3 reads CASSRTNSPLHF. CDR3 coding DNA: TGTGCCAGCAGTCGGACAAATTCACCCCTCCACTTT.

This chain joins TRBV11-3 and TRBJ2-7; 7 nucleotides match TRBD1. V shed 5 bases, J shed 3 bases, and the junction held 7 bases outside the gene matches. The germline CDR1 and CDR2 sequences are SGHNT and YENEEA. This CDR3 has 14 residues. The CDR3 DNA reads TGTGCCAGCAGCCCGACAGGGAGTCGCTACGAGCAGTACTTC. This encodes CASSPTGSRYEQYF.

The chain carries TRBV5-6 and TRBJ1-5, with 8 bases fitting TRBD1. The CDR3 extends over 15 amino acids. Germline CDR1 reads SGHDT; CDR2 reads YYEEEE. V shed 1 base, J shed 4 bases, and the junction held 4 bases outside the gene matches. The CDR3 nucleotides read TGTGCCAGCAGCTTGCAGGGGGCATGGAATCAGCCCCAGCATTTT. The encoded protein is CASSLQGAWNQPQHF.

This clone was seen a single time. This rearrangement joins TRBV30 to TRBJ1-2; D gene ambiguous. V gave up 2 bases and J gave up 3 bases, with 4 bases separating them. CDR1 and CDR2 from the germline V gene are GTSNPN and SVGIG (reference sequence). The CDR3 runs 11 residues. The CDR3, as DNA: TGTGCCTGGAGTAAGCACTATGGCTACACCTTC. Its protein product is CAWSKHYGYTF.

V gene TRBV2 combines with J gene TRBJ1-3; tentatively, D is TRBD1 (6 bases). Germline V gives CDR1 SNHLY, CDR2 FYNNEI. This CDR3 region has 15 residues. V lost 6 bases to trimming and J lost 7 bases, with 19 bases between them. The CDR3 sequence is CASSPQGGLGNTIYF. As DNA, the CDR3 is TGTGCCAGCAGCCCACAGGGCGGTCTAGGGAACACCATATATTTT.

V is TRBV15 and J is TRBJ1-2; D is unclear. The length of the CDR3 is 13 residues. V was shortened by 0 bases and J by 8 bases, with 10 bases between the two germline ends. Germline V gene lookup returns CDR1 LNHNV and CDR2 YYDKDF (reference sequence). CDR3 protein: CATSRDLASGYTF. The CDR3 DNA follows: TGTGCCACCAGCAGAGACCTGGCTAGCGGCTACACCTTC.

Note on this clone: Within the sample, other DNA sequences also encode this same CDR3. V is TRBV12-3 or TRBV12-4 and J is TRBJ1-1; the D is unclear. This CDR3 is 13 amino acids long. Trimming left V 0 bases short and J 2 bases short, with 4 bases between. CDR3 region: CASSLAANTEAFF. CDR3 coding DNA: TGTGCCAGCAGTTTAGCGGCTAACACTGAAGCTTTCTTT.

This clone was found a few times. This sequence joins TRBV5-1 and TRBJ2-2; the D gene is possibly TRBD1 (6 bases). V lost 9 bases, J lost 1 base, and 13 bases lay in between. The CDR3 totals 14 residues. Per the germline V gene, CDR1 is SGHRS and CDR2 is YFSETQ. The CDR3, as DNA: TGCGCCACCCACAGGGAAGGGAACACCGGGGAGCTGTTTTTT. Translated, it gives CATHREGNTGELFF.

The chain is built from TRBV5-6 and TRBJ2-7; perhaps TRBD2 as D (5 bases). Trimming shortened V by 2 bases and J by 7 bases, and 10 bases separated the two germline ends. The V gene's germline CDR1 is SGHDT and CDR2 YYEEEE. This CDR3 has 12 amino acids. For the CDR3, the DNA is TGTGCCAGCAGCTTTAATTCGGGGGAGCAGTACTTC. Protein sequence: CASSFNSGEQYF.

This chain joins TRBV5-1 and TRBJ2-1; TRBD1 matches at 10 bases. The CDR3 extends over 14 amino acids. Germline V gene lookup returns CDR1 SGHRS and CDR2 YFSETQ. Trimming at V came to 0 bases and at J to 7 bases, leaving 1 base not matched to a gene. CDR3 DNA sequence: TGCGCCAGCAGCTTGGGACAGGGGGCAAATGAGCAGTTCTTC. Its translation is CASSLGQGANEQFF.

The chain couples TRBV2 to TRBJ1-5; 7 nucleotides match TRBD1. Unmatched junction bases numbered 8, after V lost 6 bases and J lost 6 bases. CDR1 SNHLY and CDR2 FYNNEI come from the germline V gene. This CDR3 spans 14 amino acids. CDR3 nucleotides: TGTGCCAGCAGCGGACAGGTAGTAGGTCAGCCCCAGCATTTT. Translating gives CASSGQVVGQPQHF.

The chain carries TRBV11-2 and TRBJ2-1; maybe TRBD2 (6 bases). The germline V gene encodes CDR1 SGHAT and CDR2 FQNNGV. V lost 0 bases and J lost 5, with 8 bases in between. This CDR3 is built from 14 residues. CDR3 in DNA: TGTGCCAGCAGCTTAGATGCGGGGAACAATGAGCAGTTCTTC. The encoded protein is CASSLDAGNNEQFF.

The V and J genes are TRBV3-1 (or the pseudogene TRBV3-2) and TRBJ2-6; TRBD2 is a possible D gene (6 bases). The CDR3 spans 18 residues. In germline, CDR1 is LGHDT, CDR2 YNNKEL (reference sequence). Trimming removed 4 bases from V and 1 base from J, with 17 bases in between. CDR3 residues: CASSLIRGMGSGANVLTF. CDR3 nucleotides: TGTGCCAGCAGCCTAATACGGGGGATGGGATCTGGGGCCAACGTCCTGACTTTC.

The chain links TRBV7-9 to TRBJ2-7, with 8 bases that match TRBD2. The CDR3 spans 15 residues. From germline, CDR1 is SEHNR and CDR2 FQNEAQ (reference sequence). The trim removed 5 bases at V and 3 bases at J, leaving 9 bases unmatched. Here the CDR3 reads CASSISGIPNYEQYF. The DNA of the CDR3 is TGTGCCAGCAGCATTAGCGGGATACCCAACTACGAGCAGTACTTC.

The CDR3 is CASSQGQNNSPLHF. DNA for the CDR3: TGTGCCAGCAGCCAAGGGCAGAATAATTCACCCCTCCACTTT. The V call is TRBV3-1 (or the pseudogene TRBV3-2), the J call TRBJ1-6; D is uncertain. This CDR3 is 14 amino acids long. Germline CDR1 is LGHDT and CDR2 is YNNKEL (reference sequence). The ends were cut back, 1 base at V and 5 bases at J, with 6 bases in the middle.

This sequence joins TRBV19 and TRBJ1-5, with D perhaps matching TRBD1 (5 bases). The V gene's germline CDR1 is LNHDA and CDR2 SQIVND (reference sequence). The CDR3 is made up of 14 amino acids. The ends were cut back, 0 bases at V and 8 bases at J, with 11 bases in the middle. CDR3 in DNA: TGTGCCAGTAGTATAGAGGGGGGAGGCAAGCCCCAGCATTTT. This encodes CASSIEGGGKPQHF.

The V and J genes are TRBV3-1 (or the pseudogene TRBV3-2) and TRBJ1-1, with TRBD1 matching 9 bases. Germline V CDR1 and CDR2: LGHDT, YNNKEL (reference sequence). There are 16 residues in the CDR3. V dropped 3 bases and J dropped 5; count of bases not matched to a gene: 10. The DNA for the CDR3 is TGTGCCAGCAGCCATCTGGGGACAGGGACGGGGACTGAAGCTTTCTTT. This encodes CASSHLGTGTGTEAFF.

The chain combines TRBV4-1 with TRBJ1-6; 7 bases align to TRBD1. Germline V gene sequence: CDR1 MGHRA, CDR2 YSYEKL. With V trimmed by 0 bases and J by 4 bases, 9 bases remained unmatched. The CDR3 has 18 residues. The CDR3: CASSQDSGSGGYNSPLHF. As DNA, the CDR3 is TGCGCCAGCAGCCAAGATTCGGGGTCAGGGGGATATAATTCACCCCTCCACTTT.

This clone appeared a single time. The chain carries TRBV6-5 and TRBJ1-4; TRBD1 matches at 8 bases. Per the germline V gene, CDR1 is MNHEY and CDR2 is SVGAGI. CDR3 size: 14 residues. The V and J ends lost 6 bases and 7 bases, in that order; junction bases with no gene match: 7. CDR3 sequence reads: CASRQGALGEKLFF. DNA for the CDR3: TGTGCCAGCAGGCAGGGGGCGTTAGGTGAAAAACTGTTTTTT.

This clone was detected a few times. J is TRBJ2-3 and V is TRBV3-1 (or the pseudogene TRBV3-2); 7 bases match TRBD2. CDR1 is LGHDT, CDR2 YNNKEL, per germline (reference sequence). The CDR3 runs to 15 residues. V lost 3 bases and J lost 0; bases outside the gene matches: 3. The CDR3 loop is CASSHRLASTDTQYF. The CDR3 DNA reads TGTGCCAGCAGCCACAGACTAGCAAGCACAGATACGCAGTATTTT.

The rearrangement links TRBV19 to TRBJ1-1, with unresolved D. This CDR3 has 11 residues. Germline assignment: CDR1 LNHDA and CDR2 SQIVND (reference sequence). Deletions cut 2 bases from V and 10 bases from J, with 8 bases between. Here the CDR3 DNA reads TGTGCCAGTAGTATACGGGAGGGAGCTTTCTTT. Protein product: CASSIREGAFF.

The CDR3 reads CASSFTGGGTEAFF. CDR3 bases: TGTGCCAGCAGTTTCACAGGGGGAGGCACTGAAGCTTTCTTT. V is TRBV7-2 and J is TRBJ1-1; 8 bases fit TRBD1. The CDR3 is made up of 14 amino acids. Germline CDR1 is SGHTA and CDR2 is FQGNSA. V dropped 6 bases and J dropped 4; count of bases not matched to a gene: 7.

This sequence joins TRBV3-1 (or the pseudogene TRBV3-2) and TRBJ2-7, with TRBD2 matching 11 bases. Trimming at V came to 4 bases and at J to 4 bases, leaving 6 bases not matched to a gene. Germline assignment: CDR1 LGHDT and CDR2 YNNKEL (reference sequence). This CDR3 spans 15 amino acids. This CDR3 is CASSPRLAGKYEQYF. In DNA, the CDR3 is TGTGCCAGCAGCCCCCGACTAGCGGGGAAGTACGAGCAGTACTTC.

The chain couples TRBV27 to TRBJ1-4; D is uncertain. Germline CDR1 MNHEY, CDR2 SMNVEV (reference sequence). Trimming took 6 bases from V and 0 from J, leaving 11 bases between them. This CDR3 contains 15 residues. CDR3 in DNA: TGTGCCAGCAGAAAAGTGGGCGCAACTAATGAAAAACTGTTTTTT. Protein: CASRKVGATNEKLFF.

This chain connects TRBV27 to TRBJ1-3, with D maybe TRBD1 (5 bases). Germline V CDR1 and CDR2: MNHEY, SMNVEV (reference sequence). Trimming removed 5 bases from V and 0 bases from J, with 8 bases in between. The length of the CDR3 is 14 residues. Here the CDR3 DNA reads TGTGCCAGCAGTCAACAGGTCTCTGGAAACACCATATATTTT. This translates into CASSQQVSGNTIYF.

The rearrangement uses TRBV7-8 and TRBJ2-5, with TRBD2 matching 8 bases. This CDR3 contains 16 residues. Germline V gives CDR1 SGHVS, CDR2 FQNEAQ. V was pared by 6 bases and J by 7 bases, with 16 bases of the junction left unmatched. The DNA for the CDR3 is TGTGCCAGCAGTCCTGCGGGGGGCCCAGCCGCAGGGACCCAGTACTTC. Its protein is CASSPAGGPAAGTQYF.